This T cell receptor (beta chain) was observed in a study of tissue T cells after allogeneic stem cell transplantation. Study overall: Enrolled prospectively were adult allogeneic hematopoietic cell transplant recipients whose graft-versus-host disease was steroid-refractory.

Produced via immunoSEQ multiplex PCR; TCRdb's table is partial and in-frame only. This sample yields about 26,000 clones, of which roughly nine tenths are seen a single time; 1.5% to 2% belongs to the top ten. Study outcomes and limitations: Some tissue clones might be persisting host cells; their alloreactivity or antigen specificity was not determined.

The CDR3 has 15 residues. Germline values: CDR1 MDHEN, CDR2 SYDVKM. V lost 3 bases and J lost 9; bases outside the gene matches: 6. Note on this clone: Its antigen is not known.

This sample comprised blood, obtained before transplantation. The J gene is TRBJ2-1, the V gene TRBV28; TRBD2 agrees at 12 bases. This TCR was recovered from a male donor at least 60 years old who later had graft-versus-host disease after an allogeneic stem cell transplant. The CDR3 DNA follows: TGTGCCAGCAGTTTTCGACTAGCGGGAGTCGGTGAGCAGTTCTTC. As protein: CASSFRLAGVGEQFF.